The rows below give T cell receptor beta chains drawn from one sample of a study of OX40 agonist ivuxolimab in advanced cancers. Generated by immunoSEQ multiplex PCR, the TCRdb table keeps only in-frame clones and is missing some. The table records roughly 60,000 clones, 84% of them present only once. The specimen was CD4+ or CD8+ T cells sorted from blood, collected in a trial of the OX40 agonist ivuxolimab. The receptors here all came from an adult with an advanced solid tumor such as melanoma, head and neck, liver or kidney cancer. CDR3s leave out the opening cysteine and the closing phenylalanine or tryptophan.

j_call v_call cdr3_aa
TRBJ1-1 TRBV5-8 ASSPDRGEAF
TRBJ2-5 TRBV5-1 ASSRSTGETQY
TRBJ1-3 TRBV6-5 ASSSRGFGNTIY
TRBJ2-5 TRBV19 ASSSGTRHPIVGQETQY
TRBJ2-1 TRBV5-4 ASSSTSGRAVEQF
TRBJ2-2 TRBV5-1 ASSARTSGYTGELF
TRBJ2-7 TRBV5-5 ASSLASGGVYEQY
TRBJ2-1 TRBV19 ASSIDLRLRYNEQF
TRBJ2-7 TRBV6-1 AGALGGGSYEQY
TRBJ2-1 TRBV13 ASSLSGAGLQF
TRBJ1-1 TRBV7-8 ASSFDAWTGAGMNTEAF
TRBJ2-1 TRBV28 ASQTGVRNEQF
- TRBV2 ASGVDRGHYEQY
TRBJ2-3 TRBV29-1 SVEGGGGTDTQY
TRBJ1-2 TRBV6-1 ASSEPNNYGYT
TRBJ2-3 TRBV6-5 ASSLQGKDTQY
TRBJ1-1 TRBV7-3 ASSLGANTEAF
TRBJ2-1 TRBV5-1 ASSSLALRPFNEQF
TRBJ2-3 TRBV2 ASMQPGEDTQY
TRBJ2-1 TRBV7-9 ASSRKGTGRNNEQF
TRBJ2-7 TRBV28 ASTGGARYEQY
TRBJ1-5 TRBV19 ASSPNRGGYSNQPQH
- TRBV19 ASSMGTGEYEQY
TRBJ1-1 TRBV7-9 ASSRGGRGNTEAF
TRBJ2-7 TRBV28 ASSSADSYEQY
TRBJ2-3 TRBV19 ASSPLDSTDTQY
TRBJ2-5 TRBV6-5 ASSYSGTGGKETQY